This T cell receptor beta chain is from a study of control samples from healthy donors and cancer patients. Trimming shortened V by 3 bases and J by 0 bases, and 13 bases separated the two germline ends. The CDR3 spans 15 residues. Looked up from germline, CDR1 is DFQATT and CDR2 is SNEGSKA (reference sequence). TCRdb's copy holds only in-frame clones and misses some; the assay was immunoSEQ multiplex PCR. The table has fewer than 4,500 clones, 70% to 80% seen once. The genes are TRBV20-1 and TRBJ2-3; D is uncertain. The TCR comes from a female donor with melanoma. Sequencing was performed on formalin-fixed, paraffin-embedded tissue. The CDR3 sequence: CSASGGVGSTDTQYF. Written as DNA, the CDR3 is TGCAGTGCTAGTGGTGGGGTTGGGAGCACAGATACGCAGTATTTT.